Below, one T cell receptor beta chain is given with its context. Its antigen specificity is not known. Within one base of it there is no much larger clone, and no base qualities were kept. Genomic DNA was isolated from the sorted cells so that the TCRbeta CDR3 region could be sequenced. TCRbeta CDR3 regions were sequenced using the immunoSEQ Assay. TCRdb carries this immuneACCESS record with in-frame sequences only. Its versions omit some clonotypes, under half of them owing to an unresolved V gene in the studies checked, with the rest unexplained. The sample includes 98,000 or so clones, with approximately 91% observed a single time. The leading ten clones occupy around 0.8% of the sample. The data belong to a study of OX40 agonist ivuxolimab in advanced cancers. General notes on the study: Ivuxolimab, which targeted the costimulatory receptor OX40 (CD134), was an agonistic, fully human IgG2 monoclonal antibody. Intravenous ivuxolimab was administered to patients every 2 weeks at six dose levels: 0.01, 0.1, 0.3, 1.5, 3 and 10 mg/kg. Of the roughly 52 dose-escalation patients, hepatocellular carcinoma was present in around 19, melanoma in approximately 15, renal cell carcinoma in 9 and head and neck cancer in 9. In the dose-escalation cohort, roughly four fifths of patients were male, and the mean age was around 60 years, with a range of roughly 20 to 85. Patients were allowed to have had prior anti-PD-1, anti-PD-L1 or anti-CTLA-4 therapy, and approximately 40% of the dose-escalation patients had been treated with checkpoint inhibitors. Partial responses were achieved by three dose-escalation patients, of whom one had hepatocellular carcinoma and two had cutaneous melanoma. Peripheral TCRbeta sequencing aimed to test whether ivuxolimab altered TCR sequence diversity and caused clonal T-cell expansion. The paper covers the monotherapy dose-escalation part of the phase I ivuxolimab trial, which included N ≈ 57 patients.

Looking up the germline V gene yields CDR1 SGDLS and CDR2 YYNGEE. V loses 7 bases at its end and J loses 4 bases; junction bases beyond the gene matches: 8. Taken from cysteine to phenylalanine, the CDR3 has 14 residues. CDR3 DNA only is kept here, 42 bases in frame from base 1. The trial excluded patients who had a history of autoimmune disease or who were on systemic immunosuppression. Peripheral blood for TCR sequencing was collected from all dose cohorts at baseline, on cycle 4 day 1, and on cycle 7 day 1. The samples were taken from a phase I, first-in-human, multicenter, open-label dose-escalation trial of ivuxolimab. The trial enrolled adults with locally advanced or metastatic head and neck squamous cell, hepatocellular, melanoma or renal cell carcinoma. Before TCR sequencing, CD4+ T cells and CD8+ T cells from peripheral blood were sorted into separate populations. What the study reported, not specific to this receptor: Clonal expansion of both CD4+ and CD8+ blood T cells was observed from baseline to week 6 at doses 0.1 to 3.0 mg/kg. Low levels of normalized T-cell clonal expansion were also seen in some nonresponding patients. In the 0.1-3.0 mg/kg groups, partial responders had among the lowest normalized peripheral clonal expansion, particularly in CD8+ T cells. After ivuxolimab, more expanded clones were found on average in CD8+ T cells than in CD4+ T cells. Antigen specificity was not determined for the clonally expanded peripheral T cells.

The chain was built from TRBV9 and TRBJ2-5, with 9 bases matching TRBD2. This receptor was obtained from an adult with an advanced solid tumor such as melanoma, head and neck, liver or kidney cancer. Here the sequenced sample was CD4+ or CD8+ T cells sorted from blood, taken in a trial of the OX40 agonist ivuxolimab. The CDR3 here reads CASSPGTSPETQYF. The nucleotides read TGTGCCAGCTCCCCGGGGACTAGCCCAGAGACCCAGTACTTC.